Listed below are T cell receptor beta chains from one sample, sequenced in a study of T cell responses to AZD1222 COVID-19 vaccine. Clones were sequenced by immunoSEQ multiplex PCR, and TCRdb holds only the in-frame ones, with some missing. The repertoire consists of more than 80,000 clones, with 70% to 90% occurring once and the leading ten covering approximately 10%. The sequenced sample was peripheral blood, obtained on day 0 of MenACWY control vaccination. The source of these receptors is an adult in good health. The CDR3 runs from the conserved cysteine through the conserved F or W. A D gene is named only where the DNA matches it firmly. Where a row states a size, it is once, few, many or the class of an expanded clone; other rows omit it.

j_call | v_call | clone_size | d_call | cdr3_aa | cdr3_nt
TRBJ1-3 | TRBV7-9 | . | TRBD1 | CASSRGTGTGNTIYF | TGTGCCAGCAGCCGTGGGACAGGGACAGGAAACACCATATATTTT
TRBJ1-3 | TRBV19 | . | . | CASLRDGRSGNTIYF | TGTGCCAGCCTTAGGGACGGTCGCTCTGGAAACACCATATATTTT
TRBJ1-5 | TRBV11-2 | . | . | CASSLDPGLNQPQHF | TGTGCCAGCAGCTTAGACCCTGGGTTAAATCAGCCCCAGCATTTT
TRBJ2-2 | TRBV6-2/TRBV6-3 | once | . | CASSYSKAGTNTGELFF | TGTGCCAGCAGTTACTCGAAGGCGGGGACGAACACCGGGGAGCTGTTTTTT
TRBJ2-3 | TRBV19 | . | . | CASSITGTDTQYF | TGTGCCAGTAGTATCACAGGCACAGATACGCAGTATTTT
TRBJ1-3 | TRBV25-1 | . | . | CASTGGFGNTIYF | TGTGCCAGTACCGGGGGGTTTGGAAACACCATATATTTT
TRBJ1-3 | TRBV7-2 | . | . | CASSPSGTGHTIYF | TGTGCCAGCAGCCCGTCGGGCACCGGGCACACCATATATTTT
TRBJ1-5 | TRBV3-1/TRBV3-2 | . | . | CASSHSPAGANQPQHF | TGTGCCAGCAGCCACTCGCCTGCGGGGGCTAATCAGCCCCAGCATTTT
TRBJ2-2 | TRBV7-9 | . | . | CASSLKALSNTGELFF | TGTGCCAGCAGCTTGAAGGCCCTCTCGAACACCGGGGAGCTGTTTTTT
TRBJ1-5 | TRBV4-3 | . | . | CASSQERTSNQPQHF | TGCGCCAGCAGCCAAGAAAGGACTAGCAATCAGCCCCAGCATTTT
TRBJ2-5 | TRBV10-3 | once | . | CAISESWSGETQYF | TGTGCCATCAGTGAGTCCTGGTCGGGAGAGACCCAGTACTTC
TRBJ2-7 | TRBV5-8 | . | . | CASSSLTGYEQYF | TGTGCCAGCAGCTCGCTGACAGGCTACGAGCAGTACTTC
TRBJ1-1 | TRBV7-2 | . | . | CASSLVNTEAFF | TGTGCCAGCAGCTTGGTCAACACTGAAGCTTTCTTT
TRBJ1-5 | TRBV30 | . | . | CAWSGSYNQPQHF | TGTGCCTGGAGCGGGTCCTACAATCAGCCCCAGCATTTT
TRBJ1-1 | TRBV30 | . | . | CAWTLNTEAFF | TGTGCCTGGACCCTGAACACTGAAGCTTTCTTT
TRBJ2-1 | TRBV7-2 | . | TRBD2 | CASSLLTGGATYEQFF | TGTGCCAGCAGCTTATTAACCGGGGGGGCTACCTATGAGCAGTTCTTC
TRBJ1-5 | TRBV28 | . | . | CASSFSGNQPQHF | TGTGCCAGCAGTTTTAGCGGCAATCAGCCCCAGCATTTT
TRBJ1-3 | TRBV9 | . | . | CASSPQRTSGNTIYF | TGTGCCAGCAGCCCTCAGCGGACCTCTGGAAACACCATATATTTT
TRBJ1-6 | TRBV5-6 | once | . | CASSFGPLYNSPLHF | TGTGCCAGCAGCTTTGGTCCGCTCTATAATTCACCCCTCCACTTT
TRBJ2-7 | TRBV5-8 | few | . | CASSNEKDEQYF | TGTGCCAGCAGCAACGAGAAAGACGAGCAGTACTTC
TRBJ2-6 | TRBV6-5 | . | . | CASSYSKQANVLTF | TGTGCCAGCAGTTACTCGAAACAGGCCAACGTCCTGACTTTC
TRBJ1-3 | TRBV25-1 | once | . | CASSVPLGNTIYF | TGTGCCAGCAGTGTTCCACTCGGAAACACCATATATTTT
TRBJ1-6 | TRBV12-3/TRBV12-4 | . | . | CASSSSQNSPLHF | TGTGCCAGCAGTTCATCACAGAATTCACCCCTCCACTTT
TRBJ2-2 | TRBV5-1 | once | TRBD1 | CASFHITGGTGATGELFF | TGCGCCAGCTTCCATATAACAGGAGGGACAGGGGCAACCGGGGAGCTGTTTTTT
TRBJ2-5 | TRBV4-2 | once | TRBD2 | CASSPSITSVEASKKETQYF | TGTGCCAGCAGCCCGTCGATTACTAGCGTAGAAGCCTCCAAAAAGGAGACCCAGTACTTC
TRBJ2-5 | TRBV5-1 | . | TRBD2 | CASSGSGNQETQYF | TGCGCCAGCAGCGGCAGCGGGAACCAAGAGACCCAGTACTTC
TRBJ1-4 | TRBV18 | . | . | CASSPMQRSTNEKLFF | TGTGCCAGCTCACCAATGCAGAGATCAACTAATGAAAAACTGTTTTTT
TRBJ1-1 | TRBV12-3/TRBV12-4 | . | . | CASRAWGTTEAFF | TGTGCCAGCAGGGCGTGGGGAACCACTGAAGCTTTCTTT
TRBJ2-2 | TRBV6-5 | . | TRBD1 | CASSRDRGFTGELFF | TGTGCCAGCAGCCGGGACAGGGGGTTCACCGGGGAGCTGTTTTTT
TRBJ2-2 | TRBV5-1 | . | . | CASSLFQGQNTGELFF | TGCGCCAGCAGCTTGTTTCAGGGACAGAACACCGGGGAGCTGTTTTTT
TRBJ2-5 | TRBV3-1/TRBV3-2 | . | . | CASSPPSEYF | TGTGCCAGCAGTCCCCCAAGCGAGTACTTC
TRBJ1-6 | TRBV6-1 | . | . | CASSESARSAGTPLHF | TGTGCCAGCAGTGAATCTGCCCGGTCGGCGGGCACTCCCCTCCACTTT
TRBJ1-2 | TRBV30 | . | . | CAWSRRATYGYTF | TGTGCCTGGAGTCGCCGGGCGACCTATGGCTACACCTTC
TRBJ2-3 | TRBV7-2 | . | . | CASSLVVSGRKVSTDTQYF | TGTGCCAGCAGCTTAGTGGTGTCCGGCAGAAAGGTTAGCACAGATACGCAGTATTTT
TRBJ2-1 | TRBV7-8 | . | . | CASSLALGGGVYNEQFF | TGTGCCAGCAGCTTAGCCCTTGGGGGGGGCGTTTACAATGAGCAGTTCTTC
TRBJ1-4 | TRBV9 | . | TRBD1 | CASSVRDRNEKLFF | TGTGCCAGCAGCGTCCGGGACAGAAATGAAAAACTGTTTTTT
TRBJ1-5 | TRBV19 | . | . | CASSRHAGRSDQPQHF | TGTGCCAGTAGCAGACACGCGGGACGGTCGGATCAGCCCCAGCATTTT
TRBJ2-2 | TRBV12-5 | . | . | CASGWGAGLAGELFF | TGTGCTAGTGGCTGGGGGGCAGGGCTGGCCGGGGAGCTGTTTTTT
TRBJ1-2 | TRBV6-5 | . | . | CASTRGEQHGFGYTF | TGTGCCAGCACGCGGGGGGAACAGCACGGTTTTGGCTACACCTTC
TRBJ2-3 | TRBV2 | once | . | CASSEGVSVTDTQYF | TGTGCCAGCAGTGAGGGGGTTTCGGTCACAGATACGCAGTATTTT
TRBJ1-2 | TRBV3-1/TRBV3-2 | many | . | CASSQGQYGYTF | TGTGCCAGCAGCCAAGGACAGTATGGCTACACCTTC
TRBJ1-1 | TRBV27 | . | . | CASRALDRNTEAFF | TGTGCCAGCAGAGCCCTGGACAGGAACACTGAAGCTTTCTTT
TRBJ1-1 | TRBV19 | . | TRBD1 | CASSAATGGGRNTEAFF | TGTGCCAGTAGTGCAGCGACAGGGGGCGGGAGAAACACTGAAGCTTTCTTT
TRBJ1-1 | TRBV10-3 | . | TRBD1 | CAIRRQGPNTEAFF | TGTGCCATCAGAAGACAGGGACCCAACACTGAAGCTTTCTTT
TRBJ1-1 | TRBV19 | few | . | CASSISGVTEAFF | TGTGCCAGTAGTATCTCAGGGGTAACTGAAGCTTTCTTT